These 7 T cell receptor beta chains came from one sample sequenced in a study of T-cell memory formation after mild COVID-19. From the 5' RACE reads, TCRdb called clonotypes with MiXCR, one entry per CDR3 protein. The sample includes roughly 110,000 distinct CDR3 sequences, approximately 15% of them seen just once. The sequencing input was PBMCs or a T cell subset sorted from them (not recorded which). The receptors derive from a man younger than 35 who had mild COVID-19 (a few samples of this study predate the infection). Cell type and time point are not known.

The V call is TRBV27, the J call TRBJ2-1; D is uncertain. CDR3 length: 13 amino acids. From germline, CDR1 is MNHEY and CDR2 SMNVEV (reference sequence). The V end lost 5 bases, the J end lost 9 bases, and 14 bases lay between the germline ends. CDR3 loop: CASSPLGGGEQFF. The DNA for the CDR3 is TGTGCCAGCAGTCCACTGGGTGGCGGTGAGCAGTTCTTC.

The sample holds a few counts of this clonotype. The chain couples TRBV7-8 to TRBJ1-1; tentative D call: TRBD1 (6 bases). Germline V gene data show CDR1 as SGHVS and CDR2 as FQNEAQ. The CDR3 consists of 14 residues. Trimming shortened V by 5 bases and J by 2 bases, and 12 bases separated the two germline ends. CDR3 residues: CASSGGRGNTEAFF. The DNA for the CDR3 is TGTGCCAGCAGCGGTGGCAGGGGTAACACTGAAGCTTTCTTT.

The chain couples TRBV12-5 to TRBJ1-1, with 10 nucleotides matching TRBD1. CDR1 and CDR2 (germline): LGHNT, FRNRAP. The trim removed 6 bases at V and 5 bases at J, leaving 6 bases unmatched. The CDR3 consists of 14 residues. The CDR3 nucleotides read TGTGCTAGTGGATGGGGGACAGGGGTGACTGAAGCTTTCTTT. Amino acids: CASGWGTGVTEAFF.

This clonotype came up many times. V and J are TRBV6-2 or TRBV6-3 and TRBJ2-7, with D perhaps TRBD2 (6 bases). V lost 0 bases and J lost 0, with 6 bases in between. This CDR3 contains 14 residues. Per the germline V gene, CDR1 is MNHEY and CDR2 is SVGEGT. CDR3 loop: CASSYSTSSYEQYV. The DNA for the CDR3 is TGTGCCAGCAGTTACTCGACTAGCTCCTACGAGCAGTACGTC.

This clonotype showed up many times. This chain links TRBV2 with TRBJ1-5; D is possibly TRBD1 (5 bases). Germline V CDR1 and CDR2: SNHLY, FYNNEI. The CDR3 has 17 residues. The V end lost 8 bases, the J end lost 0 bases, and 20 bases lay between the germline ends. The CDR3 nucleotides are TGTGCCAGCGGGACGGCTGCCGTCACAACTAGCAATCAGCCCCAGCATTTT. The encoded protein is CASGTAAVTTSNQPQHF. The full variable domain, its missing parts supplied by reference TRBV2 and TRBJ1-5, is EPEVTQTPSHQVTQMGQEVILRCVPISNHLYFYWYRQILGQKVEFLVSFYNNEISEKSEIFDDQFSVERPDGSNFTLKIRSTKLEDSAMYFCASGTAAVTTSNQPQHFGDGTRLSIL.

In DNA, the CDR3 is TGTGCCAGCAGTTCCTGGACAGGGACTAACTATGGCTACACCTTC. It specifies CASSSWTGTNYGYTF. The J gene is TRBJ1-2, the V gene TRBV6-5, with 8 bases lining up with TRBD1. The V gene end was trimmed by 4 bases and the J gene end by 0 bases; junction bases not matched to a gene: 4. Germline loops: CDR1 MNHEY, CDR2 SVGAGI. This CDR3 is built from 15 residues.

V gene TRBV4-3 combines with J gene TRBJ2-1; tentative D call: TRBD2 (6 bases). Germline loops: CDR1 LGHNA, CDR2 YSLEER. The CDR3 extends over 16 amino acids. Trimming left V 0 bases short and J 4 bases short, with 13 bases between. CDR3 bases: TGCGCCAGCAGCCAAGACGGCGGGGAACTTTACAATGAGCAGTTCTTC. This gives the protein CASSQDGGELYNEQFF.